One sample yielded the 8 T cell receptor beta chains listed below, sequenced in a study of T cell responses to AZD1222 COVID-19 vaccine. TCRdb keeps only in-frame clones here, not all; method: immunoSEQ multiplex PCR. The sample has around 70,000 clones, 87% seen once. Sequenced material: peripheral blood, taken 28 days after the second AZD1222 dose. These receptors came from an adult who received the AZD1222 COVID-19 vaccine.

The genes are TRBV25-1 and TRBJ2-1, with 9 bases that match TRBD2. V lost 7 bases to trimming and J lost 4 bases; unmatched junction nucleotides: 5. CDR3 length: 14 residues. In germline, CDR1 is MGHDK, CDR2 SYGVNS. The CDR3 loop is CASMEAGGYNEQFF. The CDR3, as DNA: TGTGCCAGCATGGAGGCGGGAGGGTACAATGAGCAGTTCTTC.

This chain connects TRBV3-1 (or the pseudogene TRBV3-2) to TRBJ1-2, with TRBD1 as a possible D gene (6 bases). The CDR3 has 16 residues. The ends were cut back, 0 bases at V and 0 bases at J, with 11 bases in the middle. Germline V gene data show CDR1 as LGHDT and CDR2 as YNNKEL (reference sequence). This chain's CDR3 is CASSQDNRDPNYGYTF. The CDR3 coding sequence is TGTGCCAGCAGCCAAGATAACAGGGATCCTAACTATGGCTACACCTTC.

V is TRBV7-9 and J is TRBJ2-7; D remains ambiguous. With 1 base removed from V and 3 bases from J, the gap between germline ends came to 10 bases. Germline V gene lookup returns CDR1 SEHNR and CDR2 FQNEAQ (reference sequence). The CDR3 has 14 residues. The CDR3 is CASSLDGFRYEQYF. CDR3 coding DNA: TGTGCCAGCAGCTTAGACGGGTTTCGCTACGAGCAGTACTTC.

The V gene is TRBV20-1, the J gene TRBJ1-6; the D is unclear. Germline V gene lookup returns CDR1 DFQATT and CDR2 SNEGSKA (reference sequence). Trimming stripped 6 bases from V and 11 bases from J, with 11 bases between. The CDR3 sequence is 11 residues long. The CDR3 DNA reads TGCAGTGCCAGAAGCGGTACACCCCTCCACTTT. It is translated as CSARSGTPLHF.

V gene TRBV12-3 or TRBV12-4 combines with J gene TRBJ2-1; D not resolved. The V gene lost 4 bases and the J gene lost 8 bases, with 12 bases spanning the gap. The CDR3 has 13 amino acids. This CDR3 reads CASSSGPLDEQFF. The CDR3 DNA follows: TGTGCCAGCAGTTCAGGACCACTTGATGAGCAGTTCTTC.

As regards this clone: The same CDR3 is also encoded by other DNA sequences in this sample. The rearrangement links TRBV6-5 to TRBJ1-1; weak D call: TRBD1 (6 bases). V was clipped by 0 bases and J by 1 base, with 9 bases between them. The germline CDR1 and CDR2 sequences are MNHEY and SVGAGI. The CDR3 consists of 15 residues. The CDR3 spells CASSYSSRGNTEAFF. DNA for the CDR3: TGTGCCAGCAGTTACTCTTCCAGGGGGAACACTGAAGCTTTCTTT.

This clone appeared a single time. This rearrangement joins TRBV10-3 to TRBJ1-1; D unclear. Germline values: CDR1 ENHRY, CDR2 SYGVKD. CDR3 length: 12 residues. V lost 2 bases and J 7 bases, leaving 8 bases between the germline ends. The CDR3: CAISEGVGEAFF. The CDR3 bases are TGTGCCATCAGTGAGGGGGTGGGTGAAGCTTTCTTT.

The chain combines TRBV11-2 with TRBJ2-5; possible D gene TRBD2, 6 bases. The germline V gene has CDR1 SGHAT and CDR2 FQNNGV. This CDR3 has 14 residues. Trimming removed 3 bases at V and 1 base at J, with 9 bases between. The CDR3 spells CASSLIAAQETQYF. In DNA, the CDR3 is TGTGCCAGCAGCTTGATAGCGGCCCAAGAGACCCAGTACTTC.